This is a list of T cell receptor beta chains from one sample in a study of blood T cell repertoires in COVID-19. Assay: immunoSEQ multiplex PCR; the TCRdb copy retains only in-frame clones and omits some. Here the sample spans a few hundred thousand clones, over 75% being singletons. The sample consisted of peripheral blood. The source is a woman under 40 with acute or convalescent COVID-19. Both conserved end residues are part of each CDR3. Fields, in order: clone size, V gene, J gene, CDR3 length, CDR3 protein. Not all rows give a size; the values are once, few, many and, for expanded clones, a class.

size: NA
V: TRBV21-1
J: TRBJ1-3
length: 16
CDR3: CASSKLGGNSGNTIYF

size: NA
V: TRBV5-6
J: TRBJ1-2
length: 17
CDR3: CASSLQGAKGMNYGYTF

size: once
V: TRBV29-1
J: TRBJ1-5
length: 13
CDR3: CSAVTGTNQPQHF

size: NA
V: TRBV2
J: TRBJ2-2
length: 16
CDR3: CASRGPGQKNTGELFF

size: NA
V: TRBV12-3/TRBV12-4
J: TRBJ2-7
length: 12
CDR3: CASSAYGGEQYF

size: NA
V: TRBV3-1/TRBV3-2
J: TRBJ1-6
length: 16
CDR3: CASSPSLSSYNSPLHF

size: once
V: TRBV19
J: TRBJ2-2
length: 16
CDR3: CASSPLDRGYTGELFF

size: NA
V: TRBV27
J: TRBJ1-1
length: 13
CDR3: CASRMGEGAEAFF

size: NA
V: TRBV27
J: TRBJ2-3
length: 16
CDR3: CASGGSRTGRTDTQYF

size: NA
V: TRBV6-5
J: TRBJ2-7
length: 15
CDR3: CASSRPGQRVYEQYF

size: NA
V: TRBV11-2
J: TRBJ2-5
length: 14
CDR3: CASSLGSGSETQYF

size: few
V: TRBV9
J: TRBJ2-3
length: 16
CDR3: CASSGGTSGLTDTQYF

size: NA
V: TRBV19
J: TRBJ1-1
length: 15
CDR3: CASSIGPGRDREAFF

size: NA
V: TRBV5-1
J: TRBJ1-1
length: 13
CDR3: CASYVYMNTEAFF

size: NA
V: TRBV6-5
J: TRBJ1-2
length: 14
CDR3: CASSYDEVVGGYTF

size: NA
V: TRBV5-4
J: TRBJ2-1
length: 14
CDR3: CASSLYTAYNEQFF

size: NA
V: TRBV5-1
J: TRBJ1-5
length: 17
CDR3: CASSYTGTGRFNQPQHF

size: NA
V: TRBV7-2
J: TRBJ2-1
length: 15
CDR3: CASSITGTSVVEQFF

size: NA
V: TRBV15
J: TRBJ1-2
length: 15
CDR3: CATSRDNRGLGGYTF